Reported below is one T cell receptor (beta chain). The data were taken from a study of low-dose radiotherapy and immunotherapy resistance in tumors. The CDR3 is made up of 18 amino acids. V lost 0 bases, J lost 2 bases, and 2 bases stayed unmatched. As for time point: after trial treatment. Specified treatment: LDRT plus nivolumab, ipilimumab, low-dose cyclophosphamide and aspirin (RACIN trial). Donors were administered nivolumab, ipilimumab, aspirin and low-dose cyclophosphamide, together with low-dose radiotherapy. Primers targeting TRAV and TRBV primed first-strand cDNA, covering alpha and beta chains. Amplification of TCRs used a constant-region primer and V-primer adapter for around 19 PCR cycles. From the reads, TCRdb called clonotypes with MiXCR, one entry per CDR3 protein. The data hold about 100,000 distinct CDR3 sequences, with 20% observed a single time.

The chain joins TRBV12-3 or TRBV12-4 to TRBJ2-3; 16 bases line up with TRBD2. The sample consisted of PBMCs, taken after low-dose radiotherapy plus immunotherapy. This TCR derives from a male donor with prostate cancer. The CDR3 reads CASSLAGLAGGITDTQYF. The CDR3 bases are TGTGCCAGCAGTTTAGCGGGACTAGCGGGAGGGATCACAGATACGCAGTATTTT.